The 9 T cell receptor beta chains reported below all come from one sample, sequenced in a study of OX40 agonist ivuxolimab in advanced cancers. The repertoire was sequenced with immunoSEQ multiplex PCR; TCRdb's copy has only in-frame clones and lacks some. The repertoire holds some 25,000 clones, 70% to 90% seen once, with 40% to 55% in the top ten. The sequencing here drew on CD4+ or CD8+ T cells sorted from blood, taken in a trial of the OX40 agonist ivuxolimab. The origin of the receptors is an adult with an advanced solid tumor such as melanoma, head and neck, liver or kidney cancer.

The V gene is TRBV2, the J gene TRBJ1-5, with 7 bases lining up with TRBD1. Germline CDR1 reads SNHLY; CDR2 reads FYNNEI. The CDR3 is 17 residues long. J gave up 7 bases and V 4 bases, and 16 bases lay outside the gene matches. The DNA of the CDR3 is TGTGCCAGCAGTGCAGTTGGAAAGGGGGCTTATGAGCAGCCCCAGCATTTT. Its protein is CASSAVGKGAYEQPQHF.

The chain employs TRBV27 and TRBJ1-6, with a weak D call TRBD1 (6 bases). Trimming pared 8 bases from V and 11 bases from J, leaving 22 bases between. Per the germline V gene, CDR1 is MNHEY and CDR2 is SMNVEV (reference sequence). The CDR3 length is 15 residues. The CDR3 DNA sequence: TGTGCCAGCGGAAACCGGGACAAGGCCACAGCACCCCTCCACTTT. This translates into CASGNRDKATAPLHF.

The chain carries TRBV4-1 and TRBJ2-1, with 13 positions matching TRBD2. CDR3 length: 15 residues. V gave up 5 bases and J gave up 7 bases; unmatched junction bases: 5. Germline V gives CDR1 MGHRA, CDR2 YSYEKL. The CDR3 DNA is TGCGCCAGCAGCTTACTAGCGGGAGGGCAGAATGAGCAGTTCTTC. Translated, it gives CASSLLAGGQNEQFF.

The V gene is TRBV10-3, the J gene TRBJ2-1; 11 positions agree with TRBD2. The CDR3 covers 15 residues. CDR1 and CDR2 from the germline V gene are ENHRY and SYGVKD. Trimming removed 8 bases from V and 7 bases from J; junction bases left unmatched: 10. The CDR3 coding sequence is TGTGCCATCGGTTCTACTAGCGGGAGTCTGAATGAGCAGTTCTTC. Protein sequence: CAIGSTSGSLNEQFF.

The rearrangement joins TRBV27 to TRBJ2-7; 9 bases match TRBD2. There are 15 residues in the CDR3. CDR1 is MNHEY and CDR2 is SMNVEV in the germline V gene (reference sequence). The V segment lost 0 bases and the J segment 2 bases; nucleotides outside the gene matches: 2. The CDR3 spells CASSLSASGTYEQYF. CDR3 in DNA: TGTGCCAGCAGTTTATCGGCTAGCGGGACCTACGAGCAGTACTTC.

The chain carries TRBV30 and TRBJ2-7; maybe TRBD2 (5 bases). V lost 5 bases and J lost 6, with 14 bases in between. Germline values: CDR1 GTSNPN, CDR2 SVGIG (reference sequence). The CDR3 is 12 amino acids. The CDR3 reads CAWSTGFTEQYF. In DNA, the CDR3 is TGTGCCTGGTCAACGGGGTTCACCGAGCAGTACTTC.

This clone was seen a single time. This sequence joins TRBV5-1 and TRBJ1-1; maybe TRBD1 (6 bases). Per germline, CDR1 SGHRS and CDR2 YFSETQ. This CDR3 is 13 amino acids long. V lost 4 bases, J lost 4 bases, and 11 bases lay in between. The CDR3 DNA reads TGCGCCAGCAGCCTAGGGGGGAGCACTGAAGCTTTCTTT. It specifies CASSLGGSTEAFF.

The chain joins TRBV7-9 to TRBJ2-3; tentatively, D is TRBD2 (6 bases). The germline V gene has CDR1 SEHNR and CDR2 FQNEAQ (reference sequence). The ends were cut back, 5 bases at V and 6 bases at J, with 18 bases in the middle. The CDR3 sequence is 15 residues long. CDR3 amino acids: CASSHSGEPPDTQYF. Written as DNA, the CDR3 is TGTGCCAGCAGCCACTCGGGAGAACCCCCCGATACGCAGTATTTT. Full variable domain (remainder filled in from reference TRBV7-9 and TRBJ2-3): DTGVSQNPRHKITKRGQNVTFRCDPISEHNRLYWYRQTLGQGPEFLTYFQNEAQLEKSRLLSDRFSAERPKGSFSTLEIQRTEQGDSAMYLCASSHSGEPPDTQYFGPGTRLTVL.

V gene TRBV27 combines with J gene TRBJ1-2, with TRBD1 matching over 12 bases. The CDR3 contains 15 residues. Trimming at V came to 1 base and at J to 8 bases, leaving 5 bases not matched to a gene. Germline V gives CDR1 MNHEY, CDR2 SMNVEV (reference sequence). The chain's CDR3 is CASSLYGTGGEGYTF. CDR3 nucleotide sequence: TGTGCCAGCAGTTTATACGGGACAGGGGGCGAAGGCTACACCTTC.